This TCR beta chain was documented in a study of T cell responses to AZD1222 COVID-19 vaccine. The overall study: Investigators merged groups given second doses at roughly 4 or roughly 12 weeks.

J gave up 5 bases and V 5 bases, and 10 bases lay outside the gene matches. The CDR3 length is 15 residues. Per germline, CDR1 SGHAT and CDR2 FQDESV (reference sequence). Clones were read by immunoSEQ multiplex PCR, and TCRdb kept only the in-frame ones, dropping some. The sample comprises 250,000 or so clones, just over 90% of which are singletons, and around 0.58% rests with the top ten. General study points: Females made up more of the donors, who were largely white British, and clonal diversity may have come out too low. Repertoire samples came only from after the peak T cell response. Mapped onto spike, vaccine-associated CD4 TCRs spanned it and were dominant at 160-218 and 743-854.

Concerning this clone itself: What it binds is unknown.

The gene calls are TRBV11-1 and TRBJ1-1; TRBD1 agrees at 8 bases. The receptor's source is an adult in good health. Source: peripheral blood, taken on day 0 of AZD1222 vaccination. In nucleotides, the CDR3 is TGTGCCAGCAGCACCGAGCAGGGGGCGCTGACTGAAGCTTTCTTT. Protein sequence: CASSTEQGALTEAFF.